There are many counts of the clone carrying this TCR beta chain. The target antigen is unknown. Using its own MiXCR run on the reads, TCRdb lists one record per CDR3 protein. The profile covers 150,000 to 200,000 distinct CDR3 sequences, with approximately 15% appearing a single time and more than 20% taken by the ten largest. This entry belongs to a study of T cell repertoires in cytomegalovirus infection. Study-level results: HLA-C-restricted CMV clonotypes gave the most frequent clonotype in two of eight donors.

The sequencing input was PBMCs. The sequence derives from a human donor in good health (CMV status not recorded). Some clones in this sample may be carry-over from other donors' samples.

CDR3 nucleotides: TGTGCCAGCAGCTCCTATGGGGGCCTGAACACTGAAGCTTTCTTT. Its translation: CASSSYGGLNTEAFF. The chain recombines TRBV12-3 or TRBV12-4 with TRBJ1-1; possible D gene TRBD1, 6 bases. V was clipped by 6 bases and J by 0 bases, with 14 bases between them. This CDR3 spans 15 amino acids.